This T cell receptor (beta chain) was found in a study of blood T cell repertoires in COVID-19. This clone was detected only once. The protocol was immunoSEQ multiplex PCR, while the TCRdb copy is restricted to in-frame clones and leaves out a portion. The data show 250,000 to 300,000 clones, with about 90% seen just once and approximately 12% held by the top ten. V was pared by 6 bases and J by 8 bases, with 6 bases of the junction left unmatched. The CDR3 loop spans 14 amino acids. Germline CDR1 is LNHDA and CDR2 is SQIVND (reference sequence). V usage is TRBV19 and J usage is TRBJ1-4; the match to TRBD1 covers 10 bases. Source material: peripheral blood. The sequence derives from a woman aged 25 to 39 with COVID-19, enrolled during active disease. CDR3 sequence (DNA): TGTGCCAGTAGCGTTGACAGGGGGCGCGAAAAACTGTTTTTT. Protein sequence: CASSVDRGREKLFF.